These 23 T cell receptor beta chains were sequenced from one sample in a study of immune evolution from preneoplasia to lung adenocarcinoma. Generated by immunoSEQ multiplex PCR, the TCRdb table keeps only in-frame clones and is missing some. The sample lists roughly 6,300 clones; 70% to 80% were seen once. Sequencing used FFPE lung adenocarcinoma in situ tissue. The receptors here all came from a donor aged 70 or over with lung adenocarcinoma.

This clone appeared a few times. The chain is built from TRBV2 and TRBJ2-5; no clear D. This CDR3 is 16 amino acids long. Trimming cost V 4 bases and J 0 bases, with 15 bases left between them. Germline V gene lookup returns CDR1 SNHLY and CDR2 FYNNEI. The CDR3 nucleotides are TGTGCCAGCAGTGGATGGCAGCATCTATACCAAGAGACCCAGTACTTC. Translation gives CASSGWQHLYQETQYF.

This sequence joins TRBV7-8 and TRBJ2-3; D unresolved. Trimming left V 7 bases short and J 5 bases short, with 16 bases between. The CDR3 loop spans 14 amino acids. Germline V gene sequence: CDR1 SGHVS, CDR2 FQNEAQ. This chain's CDR3 is CASTEQLWGDTQYF. In nucleotides, the CDR3 is TGTGCCAGCACGGAACAGCTGTGGGGAGATACGCAGTATTTT.

This chain connects TRBV6-6 to TRBJ2-1; the match to TRBD2 covers 9 bases. Germline CDR1 reads MNHNY; CDR2 reads SVGAGI (reference sequence). The CDR3 loop spans 15 amino acids. Trimming cost V 6 bases and J 0 bases; bases outside gene matches: 3. The CDR3, as DNA: TGTGCCAGCAGGATTAGCGGGAGCTCCTACAATGAGCAGTTCTTC. This encodes CASRISGSSYNEQFF.

The chain carries TRBV19 and TRBJ2-2, with 12 bases aligning to TRBD2. Germline V lookup: CDR1 LNHDA, CDR2 SQIVND (reference sequence). This CDR3 region has 14 residues. DNA for the CDR3: TGTGCGACGGTGAGGACTAGCGGGATTGGGGAGCTGTTTTTT. This gives the protein CATVRTSGIGELFF. The full variable domain, its missing parts supplied by reference TRBV19 and TRBJ2-2, is DGGITQSPKYLFRKEGQNVTLSCEQNLNHDAMYWYRQDPGQGLRLIYYSQIVNDFQKGDIAEGYSVSREKKESFPLTVTSAQKNPTAFYLCATVRTSGIGELFFGEGSRLTVL.

The chain joins TRBV2 to TRBJ2-3, with D unclear. Trimming removed 2 bases at V and 4 bases at J, with 4 bases between. Germline CDR1 SNHLY, CDR2 FYNNEI. CDR3 length: 12 residues. In DNA, the CDR3 is TGTGCCAGCAGTGAACTCCCAGATACGCAGTATTTT. Translating it yields CASSELPDTQYF. Based on the CDR3 plus reference TRBV2 and TRBJ2-3, the full variable domain is EPEVTQTPSHQVTQMGQEVILRCVPISNHLYFYWYRQILGQKVEFLVSFYNNEISEKSEIFDDQFSVERPDGSNFTLKIRSTKLEDSAMYFCASSELPDTQYFGPGTRLTVL.

DNA for the CDR3: TGTGCCAGCAGCTTATTGGGACCGGGTCGAGGGACTGGGGAGACCCAGTACTTC. Its translation: CASSLLGPGRGTGETQYF. The V and J genes are TRBV7-3 and TRBJ2-5; D may be TRBD2 (6 bases). Germline CDR1 reads SGHTA; CDR2 reads FQGTGA. The CDR3 is 18 residues long. Trimming took 2 bases from V and 5 from J, leaving 24 bases between them.

J is TRBJ2-1 and V is TRBV28, with 10 nucleotides matching TRBD2. Trimming took 6 bases from V and 3 from J; bases not matched to a gene: 8. CDR3 length equals 16 residues. Germline V gene data show CDR1 as MDHEN and CDR2 as SYDVKM. The CDR3 sequence is CASRLAGALGYNEQFF. DNA for the CDR3: TGTGCCAGCAGGCTAGCGGGGGCCCTAGGCTACAATGAGCAGTTCTTC.

This CDR3 reads CASSPWGTSSYEQYF. The CDR3 bases are TGTGCCAGCTCACCATGGGGCACTTCATCCTACGAGCAGTACTTC. V is TRBV18 and J is TRBJ2-7; D may be TRBD1 (5 bases). With 2 bases removed from V and 1 base from J, the gap between germline ends came to 12 bases. Germline values: CDR1 KGHSH, CDR2 LQKENI. CDR3 size: 15 residues.

V is TRBV7-8 and J is TRBJ1-1; no definite D call. Germline CDR1 SGHVS, CDR2 FQNEAQ. Deletions cut 1 base from V and 2 bases from J, with 11 bases between. The CDR3 runs 15 residues. CDR3 amino acids: CASSLVFSVNTEAFF. In DNA, the CDR3 is TGTGCCAGCAGCTTAGTGTTCTCAGTAAACACTGAAGCTTTCTTT. Based on the CDR3 plus reference TRBV7-8 and TRBJ1-1, the full variable domain is GAGVSQSPRYKVAKRGQDVALRCDPISGHVSLFWYQQALGQGPEFLTYFQNEAQLDKSGLPSDRFFAERPEGSVSTLKIQRTQQEDSAVYLCASSLVFSVNTEAFFGQGTRLTVV.

This clone occurred a few times. This chain links TRBV30 with TRBJ1-2, with TRBD1 matching over 8 bases. Germline trimming cut 5 bases from V and 7 bases from J; bases unmatched to any gene: 6. CDR1 and CDR2 (germline): GTSNPN, SVGIG (reference sequence). CDR3 length equals 12 residues. The CDR3, as DNA: TGTGCCTGGGTGGGACAGGCAGCTGGCTACACCTTC. It translates to CAWVGQAAGYTF.

V and J are TRBV29-1 and TRBJ1-1; perhaps TRBD1 as D (5 bases). The CDR3 is made up of 11 amino acids. In germline, CDR1 is SQVTM, CDR2 ANQGSEA. Deletions cut 2 bases from V and 6 bases from J, with 7 bases between. The CDR3 coding sequence is TGCAGCGTTGAACTGGGGGCTGAAGCTTTCTTT. Translated, it gives CSVELGAEAFF.

The V gene is TRBV19, the J gene TRBJ2-1, with D perhaps matching TRBD1 or TRBD2 (5 bases each). The CDR3 has 17 residues. Trimming took 1 base from V and 6 from J, leaving 19 bases between them. Germline V gives CDR1 LNHDA, CDR2 SQIVND (reference sequence). The CDR3 region is CASSIGVGESKLNEQFF. In DNA, the CDR3 is TGTGCCAGTAGTATAGGAGTAGGGGAGAGCAAACTCAATGAGCAGTTCTTC.

CDR3 nucleotide sequence: TGTGCCAGCACTCGGTCGAACTATGGCTACACCTTC. It is translated as CASTRSNYGYTF. The chain carries TRBV28 and TRBJ1-2; D unresolved. Looked up from germline, CDR1 is MDHEN and CDR2 is SYDVKM. There are 12 residues in the CDR3. Trimming removed 7 bases from V and 2 bases from J, with 8 bases in between.

This clone showed up just once. The chain is built from TRBV7-8 and TRBJ2-7, with a possible D match to TRBD2 (6 bases). Trimming took off 2 bases at V and 3 bases at J, with 14 bases between the two ends. The CDR3 has 15 residues. Germline V gene sequence: CDR1 SGHVS, CDR2 FQNEAQ. The CDR3 region has the DNA TGTGCCAGCAGCTTATGGACGGGAGTAATCTACGAGCAGTACTTC. It specifies CASSLWTGVIYEQYF.

This clone was recorded a few times. The V gene is TRBV5-4, the J gene TRBJ1-2; perhaps TRBD1 as D (5 bases). The CDR3 totals 14 residues. CDR1 SGHNT and CDR2 YYREEE come from the germline V gene (reference sequence). V lost 0 bases and J 6 bases, leaving 12 bases between the germline ends. The CDR3 loop reads CASSLEGAIHGYTF. The CDR3 DNA follows: TGTGCCAGCAGCTTGGAAGGGGCAATCCATGGCTACACCTTC.

This chain joins TRBV27 and TRBJ2-3, with D hard to call. Germline-derived CDR1 and CDR2 are MNHEY and SMNVEV (reference sequence). CDR3 length: 16 amino acids. V lost 2 bases, J lost 5 bases, and 17 bases lay in between. The CDR3 coding sequence is TGTGCCAGCAGTTTAATCGGCCAGGTCCTTGGAGATACGCAGTATTTT. Translation gives CASSLIGQVLGDTQYF.

CDR3 amino acids: CASSVQGSRYNEQFF. In DNA form, the CDR3 reads TGTGCCAGCAGCGTTCAGGGTTCTCGATACAATGAGCAGTTCTTC. The chain is built from TRBV9 and TRBJ2-1, with D possibly being TRBD1 (5 bases). CDR3 length: 15 residues. Deletions cut 2 bases from V and 4 bases from J, with 13 bases between. The germline gives CDR1 SGDLS, CDR2 YYNGEE.

The chain couples TRBV11-2 to TRBJ2-5; no definite D call. Germline CDR1 reads SGHAT; CDR2 reads FQNNGV. V was clipped by 1 base and J by 5 bases, with 2 bases between them. The CDR3 has 11 residues. CDR3 residues: CASSLAETQYF. CDR3 nucleotide sequence: TGTGCCAGCAGCTTAGCCGAGACCCAGTACTTC. Drawing the rest from reference TRBV11-2 and TRBJ2-5, the complete variable domain is EAGVAQSPRYKIIEKRQSVAFWCNPISGHATLYWYQQILGQGPKLLIQFQNNGVVDDSQLPKDRFSAERLKGVDSTLKIQPAKLEDSAVYLCASSLAETQYFGPGTRLLVL.

The genes are TRBV19 and TRBJ1-2; D not certain. Between the trimmed V and J ends, which lost 1 base and 4 bases, there was a span of 10 bases. CDR1 is LNHDA, CDR2 SQIVND, per germline (reference sequence). The CDR3 is 14 residues long. CDR3 nucleotide sequence: TGTGCCAGTAGTATAGGTGTCCACTTCTATGGCTACACCTTC. It yields the protein CASSIGVHFYGYTF.

CDR3 loop: CATSRGGTQPNEKLFF. Written as DNA, the CDR3 is TGTGCCACCAGCAGAGGTGGGACCCAGCCTAATGAAAAACTGTTTTTT. The gene calls are TRBV15 and TRBJ1-4; D is possibly TRBD1 (5 bases). With 1 base removed from V and 3 bases from J, the gap between germline ends came to 12 bases. The germline CDR1 and CDR2 sequences are LNHNV and YYDKDF (reference sequence). This CDR3 contains 16 residues.

This clone was seen more than once but under ten times. This chain connects TRBV7-8 to TRBJ2-1; D gene unclear. The germline V and J ends were trimmed by 1 base and 5 bases, with 9 bases remaining between them. This CDR3 contains 14 residues. Per the germline V gene, CDR1 is SGHVS and CDR2 is FQNEAQ. The CDR3 reads CASSLGPANNEQFF. DNA of the CDR3: TGTGCCAGCAGCTTAGGGCCCGCAAACAATGAGCAGTTCTTC.

The genes are TRBV29-1 and TRBJ2-5; D may correspond to TRBD1 or TRBD2 (5 bases each). The V gene lost 7 bases and the J gene lost 6 bases, with 21 bases spanning the gap. The CDR3 spans 14 residues. CDR1 and CDR2 (germline): SQVTM, ANQGSEA. Here the CDR3 reads CSAEGAAVGQTQYF. The CDR3 DNA reads as TGCAGCGCCGAGGGTGCGGCGGTGGGGCAGACCCAGTACTTC.

This clone is large within its sample. The chain joins TRBV5-6 to TRBJ2-7; D assignment may be TRBD1 or TRBD2 (5 bases each). Germline CDR1 and CDR2: SGHDT and YYEEEE. The V and J ends lost 4 bases and 3 bases respectively, with 11 bases between them. The CDR3 spans 13 residues. In nucleotides, the CDR3 is TGTGCCAGCAGCCCATGGGGGAACTACGAGCAGTACTTC. Translating gives CASSPWGNYEQYF.